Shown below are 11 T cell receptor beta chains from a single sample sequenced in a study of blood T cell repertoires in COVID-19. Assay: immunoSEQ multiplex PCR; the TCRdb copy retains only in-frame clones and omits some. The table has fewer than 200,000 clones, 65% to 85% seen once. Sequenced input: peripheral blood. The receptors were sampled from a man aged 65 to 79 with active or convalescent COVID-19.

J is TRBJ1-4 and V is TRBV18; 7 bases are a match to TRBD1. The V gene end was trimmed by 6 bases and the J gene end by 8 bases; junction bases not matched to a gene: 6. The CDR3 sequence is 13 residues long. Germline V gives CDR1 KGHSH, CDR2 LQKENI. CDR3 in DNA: TGTGCCAGCTCGGACGGACAGGTGGAAAAACTGTTTTTT. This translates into CASSDGQVEKLFF.

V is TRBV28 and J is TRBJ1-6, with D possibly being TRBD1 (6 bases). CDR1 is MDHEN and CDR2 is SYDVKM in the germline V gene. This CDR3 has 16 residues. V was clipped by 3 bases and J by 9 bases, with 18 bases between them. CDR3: CASSFPRDTSGSPLHF. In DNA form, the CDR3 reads TGTGCCAGCAGTTTCCCCCGGGACACCAGCGGTTCACCCCTCCACTTT.

DNA of the CDR3: TGTGCCAGCAGCTTCCGGACTAGCGGGAACAATGAGCAGTTCTTC. This sequence encodes CASSFRTSGNNEQFF. The V gene is TRBV11-3, the J gene TRBJ2-1, with 12 bases aligning to TRBD2. Germline V lookup: CDR1 SGHNT, CDR2 YENEEA. The CDR3 consists of 15 residues. The J segment lost 5 bases and the V segment lost 3 bases, leaving 2 bases of the junction unmatched.

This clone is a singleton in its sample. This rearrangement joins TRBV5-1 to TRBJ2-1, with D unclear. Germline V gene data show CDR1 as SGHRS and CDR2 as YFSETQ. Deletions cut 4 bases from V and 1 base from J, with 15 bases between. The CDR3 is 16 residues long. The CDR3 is CASSPPRVPSYNEQFF. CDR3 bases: TGCGCCAGCAGCCCACCCCGGGTCCCATCCTACAATGAGCAGTTCTTC.

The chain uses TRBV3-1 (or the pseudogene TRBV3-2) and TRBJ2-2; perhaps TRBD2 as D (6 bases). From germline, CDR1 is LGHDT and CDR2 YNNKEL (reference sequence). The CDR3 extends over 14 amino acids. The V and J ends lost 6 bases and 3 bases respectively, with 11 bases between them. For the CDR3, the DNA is TGTGCCAGCAGGCCGGGAGAGTACACCGGGGAGCTGTTTTTT. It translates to CASRPGEYTGELFF.

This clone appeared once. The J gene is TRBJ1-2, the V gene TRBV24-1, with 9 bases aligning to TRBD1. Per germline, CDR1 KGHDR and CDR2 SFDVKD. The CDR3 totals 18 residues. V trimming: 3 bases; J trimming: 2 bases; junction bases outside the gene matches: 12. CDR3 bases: TGTGCCACCAGTGATGCCACTTCCGGGACAGGGATGAACTATGGCTACACCTTC. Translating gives CATSDATSGTGMNYGYTF.

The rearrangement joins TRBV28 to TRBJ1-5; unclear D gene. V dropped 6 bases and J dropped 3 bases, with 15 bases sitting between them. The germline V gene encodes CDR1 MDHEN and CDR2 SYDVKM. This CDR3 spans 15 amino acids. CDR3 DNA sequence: TGTGCCAGCAGCTCTAACGGGATTTTCAATCAGCCCCAGCATTTT. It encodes CASSSNGIFNQPQHF. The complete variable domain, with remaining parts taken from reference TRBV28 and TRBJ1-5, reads DVKVTQSSRYLVKRTGEKVFLECVQDMDHENMFWYRQDPGLGLRLIYFSYDVKMKEKGDIPEGYSVSREKKERFSLILESASTNQTSMYLCASSSNGIFNQPQHFGDGTRLSIL.

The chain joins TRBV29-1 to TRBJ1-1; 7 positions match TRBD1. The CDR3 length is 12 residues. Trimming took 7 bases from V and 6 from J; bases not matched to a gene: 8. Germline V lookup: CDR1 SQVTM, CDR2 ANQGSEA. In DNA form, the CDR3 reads TGCAGCGCGCACAGGGGTCTTTCTGAAGCTTTCTTT. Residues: CSAHRGLSEAFF.

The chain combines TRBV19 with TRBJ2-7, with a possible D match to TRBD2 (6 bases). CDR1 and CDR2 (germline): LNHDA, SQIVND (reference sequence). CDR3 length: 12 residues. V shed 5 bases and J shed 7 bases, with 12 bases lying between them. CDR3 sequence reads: CASSFAGREQYF. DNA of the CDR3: TGTGCCAGTAGTTTCGCGGGGAGGGAGCAGTACTTC.

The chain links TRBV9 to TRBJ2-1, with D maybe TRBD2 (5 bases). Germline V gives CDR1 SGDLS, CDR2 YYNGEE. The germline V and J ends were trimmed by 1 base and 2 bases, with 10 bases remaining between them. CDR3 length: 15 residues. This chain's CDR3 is CASSVLLGPYNEQFF. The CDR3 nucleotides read TGTGCCAGCAGCGTACTACTAGGCCCCTACAATGAGCAGTTCTTC.

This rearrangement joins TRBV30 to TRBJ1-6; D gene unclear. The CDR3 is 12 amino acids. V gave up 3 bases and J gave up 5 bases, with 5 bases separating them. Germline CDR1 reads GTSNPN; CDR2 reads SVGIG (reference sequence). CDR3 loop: CAWSANNSPLHF. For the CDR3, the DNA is TGTGCCTGGAGCGCTAATAATTCACCCCTCCACTTT.